A single sample is the source of the 32 T cell receptor beta chains below, sequenced in a study of T-cell memory formation after mild COVID-19. One entry per CDR3 protein results from TCRdb running MiXCR on the 5' RACE reads. The profile shows about 360,000 distinct CDR3 sequences, approximately 15% of them singletons. The sample was PBMCs or a T cell subset sorted from them (not recorded which). These TCRs come from a man between 18 and 35 years old who had mild COVID-19 (a few samples of this study predate the infection). Cell type and time point are not known.

The rearrangement uses TRBV19 and TRBJ2-5, with 9 bases that match TRBD2. V dropped 3 bases and J dropped 3; count of bases not matched to a gene: 5. The germline CDR1 and CDR2 sequences are LNHDA and SQIVND (reference sequence). The CDR3 runs 15 residues. Here the CDR3 DNA reads TGTGCCAGTAGTATTTCTAGCGGGGACGAAGAGACCCAGTACTTC. Translation: CASSISSGDEETQYF.

The V and J genes are TRBV20-1 and TRBJ2-7; D is unclear. The CDR3 contains 12 residues. V was pared by 2 bases and J by 0 bases, with 5 bases between. CDR1 is DFQATT and CDR2 is SNEGSKA in the germline V gene (reference sequence). The CDR3 region is CSARQSSYEQYV. The CDR3 coding sequence is TGCAGTGCTAGACAGAGCTCCTACGAGCAGTACGTC.

This sequence joins TRBV7-9 and TRBJ2-7; a weak D match, TRBD1 (5 bases). V shed 5 bases and J shed 1 base, with 15 bases lying between them. The CDR3 runs 15 residues. Germline V gene lookup returns CDR1 SEHNR and CDR2 FQNEAQ (reference sequence). The CDR3 sequence is CASSTLTEISYEQYF. CDR3 DNA: TGTGCCAGCAGCACACTGACAGAGATATCCTACGAGCAGTACTTC.

The chain couples TRBV20-1 to TRBJ2-7, with 13 nucleotides matching TRBD2. The germline V gene encodes CDR1 DFQATT and CDR2 SNEGSKA (reference sequence). The J segment lost 5 bases and the V segment lost 5 bases, leaving 9 bases of the junction unmatched. The CDR3 spans 15 residues. CDR3 sequence (DNA): TGCAGTGCTTCCGAAACTAGCGGGAGGGCCCACGAGCAGTACTTC. It codes for CSASETSGRAHEQYF.

The chain is built from TRBV28 and TRBJ1-1; 9 positions agree with TRBD1. The CDR3 is made up of 18 amino acids. J lost 0 bases, V lost 3 bases, and 11 bases had no gene match. From germline, CDR1 is MDHEN and CDR2 SYDVKM. Here the CDR3 DNA reads TGTGCCAGCAGTTTCCCCTCCGGGACAGGGTGGATGAACACTGAAGCTTTCTTT. Translating gives CASSFPSGTGWMNTEAFF.

The rearrangement joins TRBV25-1 to TRBJ2-7, with TRBD1 matching 9 bases. V lost 7 bases, J lost 2 bases, and 15 bases stayed unmatched. Germline V gene lookup returns CDR1 MGHDK and CDR2 SYGVNS. CDR3 length: 17 amino acids. The CDR3, as DNA: TGTGCCAGCAATGGGGGAGGACAGGGGCGGACGACCTACGAGCAGTACTTC. It codes for CASNGGGQGRTTYEQYF.

This clonotype was observed a few times. The chain couples TRBV7-3 to TRBJ2-1; D unresolved. CDR3 size: 13 residues. The V end lost 2 bases, the J end lost 9 bases, and 11 bases lay between the germline ends. Per germline, CDR1 SGHTA and CDR2 FQGTGA. The chain's CDR3 is CASSLGPPGEQFF. CDR3 nucleotides: TGTGCCAGCAGCTTAGGCCCTCCCGGTGAGCAGTTCTTC.

This clonotype was detected a few times. This chain joins TRBV27 and TRBJ1-2; D remains ambiguous. The CDR3 has 14 residues. Germline V gene data show CDR1 as MNHEY and CDR2 as SMNVEV (reference sequence). V dropped 2 bases and J dropped 1 base, with 8 bases sitting between them. The CDR3 DNA is TGTGCCAGCAGTTTAAGTAGGGTTAACTATGGCTACACCTTC. Protein: CASSLSRVNYGYTF.

This clonotype has a handful of counts. The J gene is TRBJ2-3, the V gene TRBV9; no firm D call. Germline lookup yields CDR1 SGDLS and CDR2 YYNGEE. The CDR3 is 15 amino acids. V was trimmed by 0 bases and J by 2 bases, leaving 10 bases between them. The CDR3 protein is CASSVGGRITDTQYF. In DNA, the CDR3 is TGTGCCAGCAGCGTAGGGGGTAGAATCACAGATACGCAGTATTTT.

This clonotype has a handful of counts. The chain uses TRBV7-2 and TRBJ2-7, with D perhaps matching TRBD2 (5 bases). The CDR3 consists of 16 residues. Germline assignment: CDR1 SGHTA and CDR2 FQGNSA. The V end lost 1 base, the J end lost 1 base, and 14 bases lay between the germline ends. CDR3 sequence reads: CASSLVSGEPSYEQYF. Written as DNA, the CDR3 is TGTGCCAGCAGCTTAGTATCCGGGGAACCTTCCTACGAGCAGTACTTC.

This clonotype was counted a few times. Written as DNA, the CDR3 is TGCAGTGCTCAGGGACACTCGAACACCGGGGAGCTGTTTTTT. It encodes CSAQGHSNTGELFF. This rearrangement joins TRBV20-1 to TRBJ2-2; D perhaps matches TRBD1 (6 bases). This CDR3 is built from 14 residues. Between the trimmed V and J ends, which lost 5 bases and 0 bases, there was a span of 10 bases. Per germline, CDR1 DFQATT and CDR2 SNEGSKA (reference sequence).

This sequence joins TRBV12-3 or TRBV12-4 and TRBJ1-1; 9 bases map to TRBD1. The CDR3 runs to 14 residues. V was clipped by 3 bases and J by 4 bases; unmatched bases: 3. This CDR3 reads CASSFTTGGTEAFF. CDR3 nucleotide sequence: TGTGCCAGCAGTTTTACGACAGGGGGCACTGAAGCTTTCTTT.

The count of this clonotype is one. The genes are TRBV7-2 and TRBJ1-5; D not resolved. Germline V CDR1 and CDR2: SGHTA, FQGNSA. The CDR3 consists of 14 residues. Trimming took 5 bases from V and 7 from J, leaving 15 bases between them. As DNA, the CDR3 is TGTGCCAGCAGCCCACAAGGTCTCGGACAGCCCCAGCATTTT. Translation: CASSPQGLGQPQHF.

J is TRBJ2-5 and V is TRBV14; weak D call: TRBD1 (6 bases). Deletions cut 5 bases from V and 1 base from J, with 14 bases between. This CDR3 region has 15 residues. Germline V lookup: CDR1 SGHDN, CDR2 FVKESK. In DNA form, the CDR3 reads TGTGCCAGCAGCTACTTCAGGGGACCCCAAGAGACCCAGTACTTC. It encodes CASSYFRGPQETQYF.

This clonotype turned up a few times. The chain employs TRBV5-1 and TRBJ2-5; the D call may be TRBD1 or TRBD2 (5 bases each). Germline V gene sequence: CDR1 SGHRS, CDR2 YFSETQ. V lost 2 bases, J lost 5 bases, and 16 bases lay in between. This CDR3 region has 15 residues. CDR3 sequence (DNA): TGCGCCAGCAGCTTACGCGGGCCTGAGGGGGAGACCCAGTACTTC. Protein product: CASSLRGPEGETQYF. The complete variable domain, with remaining parts taken from reference TRBV5-1 and TRBJ2-5, reads KAGVTQTPRYLIKTRGQQVTLSCSPISGHRSVSWYQQTPGQGLQFLFEYFSETQRNKGNFPGRFSGRQFSNSRSEMNVSTLELGDSALYLCASSLRGPEGETQYFGPGTRLLVL.

This clonotype was counted at least ten times. The chain carries TRBV5-1 and TRBJ1-1; D ambiguous. Germline CDR1 SGHRS, CDR2 YFSETQ. V was shortened by 4 bases and J by 0 bases, with 13 bases between the two germline ends. This CDR3 comprises 15 residues. The CDR3 DNA is TGCGCCAGCAGCCCCCTCACGCTAATGAACACTGAAGCTTTCTTT. It specifies CASSPLTLMNTEAFF.

The chain is built from TRBV7-2 and TRBJ1-6; 7 bases match TRBD1. After removal of 3 bases from V and 5 bases from J, the junction contained 4 bases not matched to a gene. Germline V lookup: CDR1 SGHTA, CDR2 FQGNSA. The CDR3 is 15 residues long. CDR3 DNA sequence: TGTGCCAGCAGCTTTTCGGGACAGAATAATTCACCCCTCCACTTT. It yields the protein CASSFSGQNNSPLHF. The full variable domain, in which reference TRBV7-2 and TRBJ1-6 provide the parts outside the CDR3, is GAGVSQSPSNKVTEKGKDVELRCDPISGHTALYWYRQSLGQGLEFLIYFQGNSAPDKSGLPSDRFSAERTGGSVSTLTIQRTQQEDSAVYLCASSFSGQNNSPLHFGNGTRLTVT.

The CDR3 bases are TGTGCCAGCAGCCCCATCCCGGAGGCAGATACGCAGTATTTT. Its translation is CASSPIPEADTQYF. The rearrangement uses TRBV28 and TRBJ2-3; maybe TRBD2 (5 bases). The germline V gene encodes CDR1 MDHEN and CDR2 SYDVKM. The germline V and J ends were trimmed by 6 bases and 4 bases, with 14 bases remaining between them. This CDR3 has 14 residues.

Many counts were recorded for this clonotype. This rearrangement joins TRBV5-1 to TRBJ2-3; the D call may be TRBD1 or TRBD2 (5 bases each). The CDR3 totals 13 residues. The germline V gene encodes CDR1 SGHRS and CDR2 YFSETQ. V was pared by 1 base and J by 4 bases, with 7 bases between. CDR3 residues: CASSLPGPDTQYF. The CDR3 bases are TGCGCCAGCAGCTTGCCGGGACCAGATACGCAGTATTTT.

This clonotype was observed a handful of times. The genes are TRBV20-1 and TRBJ2-5; 7 bases fit TRBD1. The CDR3 covers 14 residues. Unmatched junction bases numbered 9, after V lost 3 bases and J lost 5 bases. Per the germline V gene, CDR1 is DFQATT and CDR2 is SNEGSKA (reference sequence). The CDR3 DNA is TGCAGTGCTAGGCACAGGGGCCTCAGTGAGACCCAGTACTTC. It yields the protein CSARHRGLSETQYF.

This clonotype was observed at least ten times. The chain has TRBV20-1 and TRBJ2-5; D is possibly TRBD2 (5 bases). Trimming shortened V by 3 bases and J by 4 bases, and 12 bases separated the two germline ends. The germline CDR1 and CDR2 sequences are DFQATT and SNEGSKA (reference sequence). CDR3 length equals 13 residues. The CDR3: CSARGDRRETQYF. DNA of the CDR3: TGCAGTGCTAGGGGAGATAGACGAGAGACCCAGTACTTC.

The chain recombines TRBV9 with TRBJ2-6; the D is unclear. Per the germline V gene, CDR1 is SGDLS and CDR2 is YYNGEE. Trimming stripped 0 bases from V and 0 bases from J, with 13 bases between. The CDR3 spans 18 residues. The CDR3 coding sequence is TGTGCCAGCAGCGTAGCTACGGACCGGGCCTCTGGGGCCAACGTCCTGACTTTC. Its translation: CASSVATDRASGANVLTF.

The rearrangement links TRBV5-5 to TRBJ1-4; D gene ambiguous. The CDR3 totals 14 residues. Germline loops: CDR1 SGHKS, CDR2 YYEKEE (reference sequence). Trimming shortened V by 1 base and J by 8 bases, and 12 bases separated the two germline ends. The CDR3: CASSLWEFGEKLFF. The CDR3 bases are TGTGCCAGCAGCTTGTGGGAATTTGGAGAAAAACTGTTTTTT.

The rearrangement uses TRBV9 and TRBJ2-7, with D uncertain. V was clipped by 4 bases and J by 2 bases, with 10 bases between them. CDR3 length equals 13 residues. Germline V gives CDR1 SGDLS, CDR2 YYNGEE. CDR3 sequence: CASSLGIAYEQYF. For the CDR3, the DNA is TGTGCCAGCAGCCTAGGAATAGCCTACGAGCAGTACTTC.

The chain is built from TRBV6-5 and TRBJ2-7; TRBD1 matches at 10 bases. Germline loops: CDR1 MNHEY, CDR2 SVGAGI. This CDR3 has 15 residues. The ends lost 5 bases at V and 3 bases at J; junction bases unmatched: 7. The CDR3 protein is CASSTEWDRGYEQYF. The CDR3 DNA sequence: TGTGCCAGCAGTACGGAATGGGACAGGGGCTACGAGCAGTACTTC.

This clonotype occurred a few times. The chain recombines TRBV6-2 or TRBV6-3 with TRBJ2-2; D is possibly TRBD1 or TRBD2 (6 bases each). CDR1 is MNHEY and CDR2 is SVGEGT in the germline V gene. Trimming took 5 bases from V and 4 from J, leaving 14 bases between them. The CDR3 contains 15 residues. In DNA, the CDR3 is TGTGCCAGCAGTCGGACAGCGCGGGGCACCGGGGAGCTGTTTTTT. This translates into CASSRTARGTGELFF.

This clonotype was seen more than once but under ten times. This chain joins TRBV18 and TRBJ2-1; 13 nucleotides line up with TRBD2. Germline CDR1 KGHSH, CDR2 LQKENI. This CDR3 contains 19 residues. With V trimmed by 3 bases and J by 5 bases, 13 bases remained unmatched. The CDR3 DNA follows: TGTGCCAGCTCACCGACTAGCGGGGGGACGGTAACGATCAACAATGAGCAGTTCTTC. Protein: CASSPTSGGTVTINNEQFF. The full variable domain, its missing parts supplied by reference TRBV18 and TRBJ2-1, is NAGVMQNPRHLVRRRGQEARLRCSPMKGHSHVYWYRQLPEEGLKFMVYLQKENIIDESGMPKERFSAEFPKEGPSILRIQQVVRGDSAAYFCASSPTSGGTVTINNEQFFGPGTRLTVL.

The table lists this clonotype with a few counts. This sequence joins TRBV7-6 and TRBJ1-2; 8 positions agree with TRBD1. CDR1 and CDR2 from the germline V gene are SGHVS and FNYEAQ. V was clipped by 2 bases and J by 8 bases; unmatched bases: 10. The CDR3 has 15 residues. CDR3 nucleotides: TGTGCCAGCAGCTTATCCGGACAGGGAGGTTACGGCTACACCTTC. It is translated as CASSLSGQGGYGYTF.

This clonotype was seen at least ten times. The rearrangement uses TRBV6-4 and TRBJ2-1; 9 nucleotides match TRBD2. From germline, CDR1 is MRHNA and CDR2 SNTAGT. Unmatched junction bases numbered 4, after V lost 0 bases and J lost 7 bases. This CDR3 has 15 residues. The CDR3 nucleotides are TGTGCCAGCAGTGACTCGGCGGGGGGGAATAATGAGCAGTTCTTC. It codes for CASSDSAGGNNEQFF.

This clonotype was seen a handful of times. DNA of the CDR3: TGTGCCAGCAGTCCTACCGGACAGGGTTACACTGAAGCTTTCTTT. This translates into CASSPTGQGYTEAFF. The V gene is TRBV6-5, the J gene TRBJ1-1; the match to TRBD1 covers 8 bases. CDR1 is MNHEY and CDR2 is SVGAGI in the germline V gene. This CDR3 has 15 residues. With V trimmed by 5 bases and J by 3 bases, 8 bases remained unmatched.

J is TRBJ2-1 and V is TRBV7-9, with 10 bases that match TRBD1. Losses at the gene ends were 5 bases for V and 6 bases for J; bases not matched to a gene: 13. The CDR3 has 17 amino acids. CDR1 is SEHNR and CDR2 is FQNEAQ in the germline V gene (reference sequence). The CDR3 protein is CASSASGRDRGVNEQFF. The CDR3 nucleotides are TGTGCCAGCAGCGCTAGCGGTCGGGACAGGGGAGTCAATGAGCAGTTCTTC.

The V call is TRBV10-3, the J call TRBJ2-5, with 8 bases aligning to TRBD2. The V segment lost 0 bases and the J segment 5 bases; nucleotides outside the gene matches: 8. Germline V gene sequence: CDR1 ENHRY, CDR2 SYGVKD. The CDR3 totals 16 residues. The CDR3 spells CAISESGGGPGETQYF. CDR3 sequence (DNA): TGTGCCATCAGTGAGTCAGGCGGGGGGCCAGGGGAGACCCAGTACTTC.